Detailed here is one T cell receptor beta chain. The data are from a study of blood T cell repertoires in COVID-19. About the research overall: In each case, the material was cDNA or gDNA derived from T cells, B-cell-depleted T cells, or PBMCs.

Methods used by the authors: How many nucleated cells were present was estimated from reference gene primer amplification. Here immunoSEQ multiplex PCR was the method, and the copy in TCRdb shows in-frame clones only, minus some. V, J and clone size are those of that table, while D and trimming were read from the DNA. This table holds under 130,000 clones, about three quarters found once. The CDR3 extends over 13 amino acids. The V gene end was trimmed by 5 bases and the J gene end by 5 bases; junction bases not matched to a gene: 4. The receptor's source is a man at least 80 years old with acute or convalescent COVID-19. Sample: peripheral blood. This chain links TRBV12-3 or TRBV12-4 with TRBJ2-7; 9 nucleotides line up with TRBD1. The CDR3 spells CASSPRQGDEQYF. The CDR3 nucleotides are TGTGCCAGCAGTCCCCGACAGGGGGACGAGCAGTACTTC.